The sequence of this TCR beta chain was determined in a study of blood T cell repertoires in COVID-19. At the level of the study: The United States, Italy and Spain provided the acute and convalescent COVID-19 samples. T cells, B-cell-depleted T cells, or PBMCs provided the cDNA or gDNA that served as material.

J was trimmed by 4 bases and V by 0 bases; bases with no gene match: 5. CDR1 and CDR2 (germline): KGHSH, LQKENI. The CDR3 is 15 amino acids. In the original workflow: Cell counts per sample came from amplifying reference gene primers. Libraries were prepared by immunoSEQ multiplex PCR; TCRdb keeps only in-frame clonotypes and omits some of them. V, J and clone size are taken as reported in that table, and D and trimming were inferred from the DNA itself. The sample has approximately 33,000 clones, approximately 86% seen once; the top ten hold roughly 18%. Sequencing was carried out using peripheral blood. The V gene is TRBV18, the J gene TRBJ2-7, with 8 bases aligning to TRBD2. The sequence came from a man between 65 and 79 years old with acute or convalescent COVID-19. The CDR3 spells CASSPPSGSPYEQYF. CDR3 in DNA: TGTGCCAGCTCACCACCCAGCGGGAGCCCGTACGAGCAGTACTTC.